This T cell receptor beta chain was sequenced during a study of T cell changes during pregnancy in multiple sclerosis. Clones were sequenced by immunoSEQ multiplex PCR, and TCRdb holds only the in-frame ones, with some missing. There are tens of thousands of clones in the sample; roughly nine tenths occur only once, and roughly 1.3% lies in the top ten. The TCR sequence derives from a female donor with multiple sclerosis, enrolled in a pregnancy study. This specimen was CD4+ T cells from peripheral blood mononuclear cells, taken in the first trimester of pregnancy.

CDR3 in amino acids: CASSLDRAAGNTIYF. The CDR3 region has the DNA TGTGCCAGCAGCTTAGACAGAGCGGCTGGAAACACCATATATTTT. This chain connects TRBV7-9 to TRBJ1-3; D not certain. CDR3 size: 15 residues. Germline-derived CDR1 and CDR2 are SEHNR and FQNEAQ (reference sequence). Trimming left V 1 base short and J 2 bases short, with 9 bases between.